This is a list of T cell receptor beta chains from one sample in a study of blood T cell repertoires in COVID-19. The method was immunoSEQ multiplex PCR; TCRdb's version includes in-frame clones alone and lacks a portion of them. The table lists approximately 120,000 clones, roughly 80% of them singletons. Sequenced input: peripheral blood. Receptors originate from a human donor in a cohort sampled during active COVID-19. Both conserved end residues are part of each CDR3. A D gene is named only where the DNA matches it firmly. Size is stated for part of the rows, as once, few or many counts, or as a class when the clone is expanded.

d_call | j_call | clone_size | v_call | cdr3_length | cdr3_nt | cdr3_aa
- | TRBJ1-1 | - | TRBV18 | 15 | TGTGCCAGCTCACCGCTCGGGCAAGGGGACACTGAAGCTTTCTTT | CASSPLGQGDTEAFF
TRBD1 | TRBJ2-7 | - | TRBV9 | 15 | TGTGCCAGCAGCGTAGCGGGGACAGGGTCTCTCGAGCAGTACTTC | CASSVAGTGSLEQYF
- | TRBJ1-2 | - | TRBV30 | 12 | TGTGCCTGGAGTATTGGGGGGGGCGGCTACACCTTC | CAWSIGGGGYTF
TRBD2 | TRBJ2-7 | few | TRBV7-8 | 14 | TGTGCCAGCAGCTTCTTAGCGGGAGGCTACGAGCAGTACTTC | CASSFLAGGYEQYF
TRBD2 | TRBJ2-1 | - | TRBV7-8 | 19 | TGTGCCAGCAGCTCCCCGGGACTAGCGGGAAGAAAGGCACCCAATGAGCAGTTCTTC | CASSSPGLAGRKAPNEQFF
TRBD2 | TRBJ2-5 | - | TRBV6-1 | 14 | TGTGCCAGCAGTGACGGGACTAGGCTAGAGACCCAGTACTTC | CASSDGTRLETQYF
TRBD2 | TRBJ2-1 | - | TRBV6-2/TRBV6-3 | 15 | TGTGCCAGCAGTTACGGGCCTAGCGGGAGTATTGAGCAGTTCTTC | CASSYGPSGSIEQFF
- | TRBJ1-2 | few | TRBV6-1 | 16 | TGTGCCAGCAGTGAGAGGTTCCAGGGAGGTAACTATGGCTACACCTTC | CASSERFQGGNYGYTF
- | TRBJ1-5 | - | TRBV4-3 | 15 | TGCGCCAGCAGCCAAGATCTGGCGGGGTACCAGCCCCAGCATTTT | CASSQDLAGYQPQHF
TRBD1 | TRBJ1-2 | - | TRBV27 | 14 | TGTGCCAGCAGTTCGACACAGGGGGTCTATGGCTACACCTTC | CASSSTQGVYGYTF
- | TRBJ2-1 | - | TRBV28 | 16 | TGTGCCAGCAGTTTATGGGGCGGGACCGCTTTGGGGGAGCAGTTCTTC | CASSLWGGTALGEQFF
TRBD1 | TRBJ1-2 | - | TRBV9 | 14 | TGTGCCAGCAGCGTTCTGGACAGGGACTATGGCTACACCTTC | CASSVLDRDYGYTF
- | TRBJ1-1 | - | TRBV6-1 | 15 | TGTGCCAGCAGTGAAGCGGGCGGAGGGTCCACTGAAGCTTTCTTT | CASSEAGGGSTEAFF
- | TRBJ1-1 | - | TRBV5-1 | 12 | TGCGCCAGCAGCAATTTGGCACTAGAAGCTTTCTTT | CASSNLALEAFF
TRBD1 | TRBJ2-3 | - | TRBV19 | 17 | TGTGCCAGTACATCCCACCGGGACAGGGAACCCACAGATACGCAGTATTTT | CASTSHRDREPTDTQYF
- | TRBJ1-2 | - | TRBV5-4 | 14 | TGTGCTTCTCACCCACAAAGGGGTAACTATGGCTACACCTTC | CASHPQRGNYGYTF
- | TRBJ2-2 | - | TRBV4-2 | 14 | TGTGCCAGCAGCCAACCTAGGTCGACCGGGGAGCTGTTTTTT | CASSQPRSTGELFF
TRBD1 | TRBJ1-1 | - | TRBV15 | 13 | TGTGCCACAGAGGGGGCGAGAAACACTGAAGCTTTCTTT | CATEGARNTEAFF
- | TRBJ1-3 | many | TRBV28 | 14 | TGTGCCAGCAGTTTACAGGCCGCTGGAAACACCATATATTTT | CASSLQAAGNTIYF
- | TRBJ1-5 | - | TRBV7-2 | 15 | TGTGCCAGCAGCCTAAGATCCACAGGGCGACAGCCCCAGCATTTT | CASSLRSTGRQPQHF
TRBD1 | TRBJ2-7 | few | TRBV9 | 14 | TGTGCCAGCAGCGTAACAGGGGGCTATAGCGAGCAGTACTTC | CASSVTGGYSEQYF
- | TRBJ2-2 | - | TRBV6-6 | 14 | TGTGCCAGCAGTTACGCAGGGGAAACCGGGGAGCTGTTTTTT | CASSYAGETGELFF
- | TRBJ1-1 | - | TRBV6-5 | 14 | TGTGCCAGCAGTTCGTTAATGGGGGGAACTGAAGCTTTCTTT | CASSSLMGGTEAFF
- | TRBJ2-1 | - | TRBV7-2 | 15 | TGTGCCAGCAGCTCGCACCCCGGGGGCTACAATGAGCAGTTCTTC | CASSSHPGGYNEQFF
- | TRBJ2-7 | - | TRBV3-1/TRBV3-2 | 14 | TGTGCCAGCAGCCAAAGGGGGGGGAGGGCCGAGCAGTACTTC | CASSQRGGRAEQYF
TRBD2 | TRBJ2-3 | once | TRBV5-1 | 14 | TGCGCCAGCACCGTCGGCGGGACTAGCAATACGCAGTATTTT | CASTVGGTSNTQYF
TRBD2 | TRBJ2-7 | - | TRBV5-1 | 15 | TGCGCCAGCAGCCGACTAGCGGGAGCGCAATACGAGCAGTACTTC | CASSRLAGAQYEQYF
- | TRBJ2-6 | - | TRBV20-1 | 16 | TGCAGTGCTAGTTTGACAGGAAACTCTGGGGCCAACGTCCTGACTTTC | CSASLTGNSGANVLTF
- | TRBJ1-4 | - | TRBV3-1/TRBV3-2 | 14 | TGTGCCAGCAGCCAGCGACAGCACGCCGAAAAACTGTTTTTT | CASSQRQHAEKLFF
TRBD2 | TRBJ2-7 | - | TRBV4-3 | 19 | TGCGCCAGCAGCCATGAAGGACTAGCGGGCAGACCAAGCTCCTACGAGCAGTACTTC | CASSHEGLAGRPSSYEQYF
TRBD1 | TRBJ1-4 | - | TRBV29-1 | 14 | TGCAGCGTTCTTGGCAGCAGGGGGAGTGAAAAACTGTTTTTT | CSVLGSRGSEKLFF
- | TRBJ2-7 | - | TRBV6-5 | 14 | TGTGCCAGCAGTCACAGGGGGAGGGCCTACGAGCAGTACTTC | CASSHRGRAYEQYF
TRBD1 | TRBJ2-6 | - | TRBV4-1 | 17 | TGCGCCAGCAGCAAGGGACAGGCGGTCTCTGGGGCCAACGTCCTGACTTTC | CASSKGQAVSGANVLTF
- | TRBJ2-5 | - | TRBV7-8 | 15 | TGTGCCAGCAGCCCGTTAGGGCAGGGAGGAGAGACCCAGTACTTC | CASSPLGQGGETQYF
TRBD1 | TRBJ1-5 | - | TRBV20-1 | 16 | TGCAGTGCTAGTACACCGACCGGACAGGGGGGAAAGGCCCAGCATTTT | CSASTPTGQGGKAQHF
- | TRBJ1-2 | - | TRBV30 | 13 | TGTGCCTGGAGTGTATTTGCGGGGTATGGCTACACCTTC | CAWSVFAGYGYTF
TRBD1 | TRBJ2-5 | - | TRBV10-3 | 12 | TGTGCCATCGGACAGGGGCAAGAGACCCAGTACTTC | CAIGQGQETQYF
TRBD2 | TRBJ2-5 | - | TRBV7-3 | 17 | TGTGCCAGCAGTCCCGGGACTAGCGGAAATAGACAAGAGACCCAGTACTTC | CASSPGTSGNRQETQYF
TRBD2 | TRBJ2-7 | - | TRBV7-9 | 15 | TGTGCCAGCATCTTGACTAGCGGGGCCCAAAGCGAGCAGTACTTC | CASILTSGAQSEQYF
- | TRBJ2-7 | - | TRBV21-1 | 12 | TGTGCCAGCATCACAGACAGGGGCGAGCAGTACTTC | CASITDRGEQYF